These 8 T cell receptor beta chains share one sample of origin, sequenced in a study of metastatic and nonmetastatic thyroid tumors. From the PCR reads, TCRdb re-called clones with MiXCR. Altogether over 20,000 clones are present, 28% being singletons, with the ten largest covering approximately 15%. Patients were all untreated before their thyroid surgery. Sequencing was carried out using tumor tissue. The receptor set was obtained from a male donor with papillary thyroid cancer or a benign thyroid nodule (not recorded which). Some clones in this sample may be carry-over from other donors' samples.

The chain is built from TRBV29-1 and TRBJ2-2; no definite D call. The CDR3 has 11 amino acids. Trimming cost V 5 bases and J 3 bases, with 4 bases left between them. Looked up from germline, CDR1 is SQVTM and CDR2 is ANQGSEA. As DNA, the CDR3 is TGCAGCGTTCTTGACACCGGGGAGCTGTTTTTT. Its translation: CSVLDTGELFF.

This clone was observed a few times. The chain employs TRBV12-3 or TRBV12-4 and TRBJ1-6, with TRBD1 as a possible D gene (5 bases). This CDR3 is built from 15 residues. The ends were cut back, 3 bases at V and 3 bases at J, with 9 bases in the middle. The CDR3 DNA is TGTGCCAGCAGTTTGTCGGACAACTATAATTCACCCCTCCACTTT. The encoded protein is CASSLSDNYNSPLHF.

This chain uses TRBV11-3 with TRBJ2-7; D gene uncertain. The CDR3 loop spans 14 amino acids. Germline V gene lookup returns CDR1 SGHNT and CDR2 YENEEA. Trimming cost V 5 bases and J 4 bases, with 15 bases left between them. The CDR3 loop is CASSLTYLGYEQYF. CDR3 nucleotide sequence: TGTGCCAGCAGCCTCACCTACTTGGGATACGAGCAGTACTTC.

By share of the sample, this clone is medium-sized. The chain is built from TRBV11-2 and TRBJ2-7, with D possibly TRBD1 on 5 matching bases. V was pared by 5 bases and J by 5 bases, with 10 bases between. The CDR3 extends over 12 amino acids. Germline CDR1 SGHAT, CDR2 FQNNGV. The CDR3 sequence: CASSQGKNEQYF. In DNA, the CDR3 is TGTGCCAGCAGCCAGGGAAAGAACGAGCAGTACTTC.

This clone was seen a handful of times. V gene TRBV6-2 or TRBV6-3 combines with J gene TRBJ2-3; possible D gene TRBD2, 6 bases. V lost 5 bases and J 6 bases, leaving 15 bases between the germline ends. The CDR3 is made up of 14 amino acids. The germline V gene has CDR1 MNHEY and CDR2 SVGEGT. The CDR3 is CASSPRLGGDTQYF. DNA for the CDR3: TGTGCCAGCAGTCCCCGCCTTGGGGGGGATACGCAGTATTTT.

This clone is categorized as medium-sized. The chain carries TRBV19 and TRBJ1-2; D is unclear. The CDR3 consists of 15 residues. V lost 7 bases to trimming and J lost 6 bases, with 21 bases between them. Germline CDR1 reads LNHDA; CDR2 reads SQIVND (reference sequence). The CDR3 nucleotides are TGTGCCAGTACTAGCCCTAGGACTCGGCGGGATGGCTACACCTTC. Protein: CASTSPRTRRDGYTF.

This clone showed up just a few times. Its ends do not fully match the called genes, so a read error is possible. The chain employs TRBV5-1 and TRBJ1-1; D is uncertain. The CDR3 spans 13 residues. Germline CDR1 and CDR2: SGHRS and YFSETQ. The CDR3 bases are TGCGCCAGCAGCTACCAACACCCTACTGAAGCTTTTTTT. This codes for CASSYQHPTEAFF.

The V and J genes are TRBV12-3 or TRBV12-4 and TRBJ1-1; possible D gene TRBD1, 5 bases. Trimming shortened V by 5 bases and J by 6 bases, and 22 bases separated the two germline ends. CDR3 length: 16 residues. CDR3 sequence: CASSTREISEFAEAFF. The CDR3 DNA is TGTGCCAGCAGTACCAGGGAAATTTCTGAGTTTGCTGAAGCTTTCTTT.